A selection of T cell receptor beta chains follows, all from one sample in a study of beta chain features in type 1 diabetes. Libraries were prepared by immunoSEQ multiplex PCR; TCRdb keeps only in-frame clonotypes and omits some of them. The sample lists 250,000 to 350,000 clones, about 15% occurring once. The sequencing sample was made of central memory CD4+ T cells from blood. Every receptor here comes from a man aged 25-45 years in good health. Each CDR3 is given with its conserved first and last residue. D genes are given only for firm matches. A clone size is listed for some rows: how often the clone was seen (once, few, many), or a class if it is expanded.

J gene | D gene | clone size | V gene | CDR3 protein | CDR3 DNA
TRBJ1-2 | - | many | TRBV21-1 | CASSTWLGRSLLSYTF | TGTGCCAGCAGCACCTGGTTAGGACGGAGCTTATTGAGCTACACCTTC
TRBJ1-1 | - | few | TRBV6-6 | CASSATGNTEAFF | TGTGCCAGCAGTGCGACGGGAAACACTGAAGCTTTCTTT
TRBJ2-2 | - | - | TRBV7-2 | CASSSGFGELFF | TGTGCCAGCAGCTCAGGCTTTGGGGAGCTGTTTTTT
TRBJ2-3 | TRBD2 | few | TRBV5-4 | CASSPRLAGGPLDTQYF | TGTGCCAGCAGTCCTCGACTAGCGGGAGGTCCCTTGGATACGCAGTATTTT
TRBJ1-4 | - | - | TRBV7-8 | CASSPRQFNEKLFF | TGTGCCAGCAGCCCTCGACAGTTTAATGAAAAACTGTTTTTT
TRBJ1-2 | TRBD1 | few | TRBV30 | CAWSPGQVGGYTF | TGTGCCTGGAGCCCCGGACAGGTAGGTGGCTACACCTTC
TRBJ2-6 | - | few | TRBV4-3 | CASSQFVPGGAGANVLTF | TGCGCCAGCAGCCAATTCGTCCCGGGGGGCGCTGGGGCCAACGTCCTGACTTTC
TRBJ2-3 | - | few | TRBV9 | CASGKGLVADTQYF | TGTGCCAGCGGGAAGGGCTTAGTCGCAGATACGCAGTATTTT
TRBJ2-7 | TRBD1 | - | TRBV7-7 | CASSRGQGPVEQYF | TGTGCCAGCAGCCGGGGACAGGGACCCGTTGAGCAGTACTTC
TRBJ2-2 | - | - | TRBV11-3 | CASSDFTGSRTGELFF | TGTGCCAGCAGTGACTTTACAGGGTCCCGGACCGGGGAGCTGTTTTTT